This T cell receptor (beta chain) was observed in a study of cytomegalovirus exposure and HLA in healthy donors. The PCR employed 60 Vbeta primers together with 13 Jbeta primers. Here immunoSEQ multiplex PCR was the method, and the copy in TCRdb shows in-frame clones only, minus some. Of about 190,000 clones in the sample, 60% to 80% were seen once. The CDR3 contains 16 residues. CDR1 is MNHNY, CDR2 SVGAGI, per germline (reference sequence). The junction had 8 bases not matched to a gene; V was cut back by 6 bases and J by 4 bases. The TCR was taken from a woman aged 30 to 39 in good health and CMV-seropositive. The chain employs TRBV6-6 and TRBJ2-3, with 12 bases fitting TRBD2. The specimen sequenced was PBMCs. CDR3 bases: TGTGCCAGCAGGCCTAGACTAGCGGGAGTTGCAGATACGCAGTATTTT. Translated: CASRPRLAGVADTQYF.